The clone carrying this T cell receptor (beta chain) was seen repeatedly, ten times or more. The antigen remains undetermined. With 4 bases removed from V and 5 bases from J, the gap between germline ends came to 18 bases. Germline loops: CDR1 SGHAT, CDR2 FQDESV (reference sequence). The CDR3 totals 16 residues. TCRdb re-called the 5' RACE reads with MiXCR, one entry per CDR3 protein. The data hold roughly 340,000 distinct CDR3 sequences, with roughly 4% observed a single time. The record originates from a study of T cells after yellow fever vaccination. General study points: The appearance of a small share of clonotypes in both CD4 and CD8 compartments was observed.

The specimen comprised PBMCs, sampled 5 days after the yellow fever booster vaccination. This TCR was sampled from a man in his late teens or twenties who received the YFV17D yellow fever vaccine. The rearrangement uses TRBV11-1 and TRBJ2-1; tentatively, D is TRBD1 or TRBD2 (6 bases each). The CDR3 DNA reads TGTGCCAGCAGCTGGAAATCTAGGGGGGCCCACAATGAGCAGTTCTTC. Protein: CASSWKSRGAHNEQFF.